One sample yielded the 14 T cell receptor beta chains listed below, sequenced in a study of vaccination effects on CD4 cells after COVID-19. What these receptors recognize is not known. The method was immunoSEQ multiplex PCR; TCRdb's version includes in-frame clones alone and lacks a portion of them. The table records under 55,000 clones, about 70% of them present only once. It was after approximately 11 days of culture that CD4+ T cells were isolated. Two doses of BNT162b2 or mRNA-1273 vaccine were administered to participants. The specimen was CD4+ T cells from PBMCs cultured without peptide, collected after COVID-19 vaccination. These receptors all stem from a human donor who received a COVID-19 vaccine.

The chain joins TRBV20-1 to TRBJ1-5, with a weak D call TRBD1 (5 bases). The CDR3 runs 15 residues. Germline values: CDR1 DFQATT, CDR2 SNEGSKA (reference sequence). The V end lost 3 bases, the J end lost 5 bases, and 17 bases lay between the germline ends. The DNA for the CDR3 is TGCAGTGCTAGTTCGGTCGGGGGTGTGGATCAGCCCCAGCATTTT. Amino acids: CSASSVGGVDQPQHF.

The genes are TRBV7-9 and TRBJ2-7; 7 bases are a match to TRBD1. Looked up from germline, CDR1 is SEHNR and CDR2 is FQNEAQ (reference sequence). With V trimmed by 4 bases and J by 5 bases, 2 bases remained unmatched. CDR3 size: 12 residues. CDR3 DNA: TGTGCCAGCAGCTCTACAGGGGACGAGCAGTACTTC. Translating it yields CASSSTGDEQYF.

The count of this clone is one. DNA of the CDR3: TGTGCCAGCAGTTACCCGGGACAGGGGGCATTAGACAATCAGCCCCAGCATTTT. Protein sequence: CASSYPGQGALDNQPQHF. This rearrangement joins TRBV6-2 or TRBV6-3 to TRBJ1-5; 12 bases agree with TRBD1. The CDR3 sequence is 18 residues long. V lost 2 bases, J lost 3 bases, and 8 bases stayed unmatched. Germline V lookup: CDR1 MNHEY, CDR2 SVGEGT.

The rearrangement uses TRBV10-1 and TRBJ2-2; D unresolved. Looked up from germline, CDR1 is WNHNN and CDR2 is SYGVQD (reference sequence). V lost 2 bases and J 4 bases, leaving 5 bases between the germline ends. The CDR3 runs 13 residues. The CDR3 reads CASSEMSTGELFF. CDR3 DNA: TGCGCCAGCAGTGAGATGAGCACCGGGGAGCTGTTTTTT.

This clone was seen a handful of times. V gene TRBV9 combines with J gene TRBJ2-2; D gene unclear. V gave up 0 bases and J gave up 4 bases, with 10 bases separating them. The CDR3 spans 15 residues. CDR1 is SGDLS and CDR2 is YYNGEE in the germline V gene. For the CDR3, the DNA is TGTGCCAGCAGCGTAGTAAATAGTGGCACCGGGGAGCTGTTTTTT. This gives the protein CASSVVNSGTGELFF.

This clone was seen just once. This rearrangement joins TRBV18 to TRBJ2-5; no reliable D call. The germline V and J ends were trimmed by 3 bases and 5 bases, with 13 bases remaining between them. The CDR3 contains 14 residues. Per germline, CDR1 KGHSH and CDR2 LQKENI. The CDR3 protein is CASSPRGVSETQYF. The CDR3 DNA is TGTGCCAGCTCACCTAGAGGAGTGTCGGAGACCCAGTACTTC.

The chain links TRBV6-5 to TRBJ1-2; 7 bases fit TRBD1. V shed 5 bases, J shed 4 bases, and the junction held 10 bases outside the gene matches. The germline CDR1 and CDR2 sequences are MNHEY and SVGAGI. The length of the CDR3 is 15 residues. Here the CDR3 reads CASSRDSDPIYGYTF. The CDR3 DNA reads as TGTGCCAGCAGTAGGGACAGCGACCCCATCTATGGCTACACCTTC.

The chain couples TRBV4-1 to TRBJ2-3, with 9 nucleotides matching TRBD2. CDR1 MGHRA and CDR2 YSYEKL come from the germline V gene. Trimming removed 4 bases from V and 0 bases from J; junction bases left unmatched: 8. The CDR3 spans 17 residues. CDR3 DNA sequence: TGCGCCAGCAGCCCAGGGGTTCTAGCGGGGAGCACAGATACGCAGTATTTT. It is translated as CASSPGVLAGSTDTQYF.

This chain uses TRBV3-1 (or the pseudogene TRBV3-2) with TRBJ2-3; 9 positions agree with TRBD2. CDR3 length: 17 amino acids. Looked up from germline, CDR1 is LGHDT and CDR2 is YNNKEL (reference sequence). The junction had 6 bases not matched to a gene; V was cut back by 0 bases and J by 2 bases. CDR3 sequence (DNA): TGTGCCAGCAGCCAAGAGCGGCTAGCGGGGCACACAGATACGCAGTATTTT. Protein product: CASSQERLAGHTDTQYF.

The chain employs TRBV7-9 and TRBJ2-7; 7 bases match TRBD2. The trim removed 5 bases at V and 2 bases at J, leaving 21 bases unmatched. Germline loops: CDR1 SEHNR, CDR2 FQNEAQ (reference sequence). The CDR3 is made up of 19 amino acids. DNA of the CDR3: TGTGCCAGCAGCGGATATATCGTGTGGGGGGGTGACCCAACCTACGAGCAGTACTTC. It yields the protein CASSGYIVWGGDPTYEQYF. The whole variable domain, remainder taken from reference TRBV7-9 and TRBJ2-7, is DTGVSQNPRHKITKRGQNVTFRCDPISEHNRLYWYRQTLGQGPEFLTYFQNEAQLEKSRLLSDRFSAERPKGSFSTLEIQRTEQGDSAMYLCASSGYIVWGGDPTYEQYFGPGTRLTVT.

This chain joins TRBV6-1 and TRBJ2-3; a weak D match, TRBD2 (5 bases). V was shortened by 5 bases and J by 11 bases, with 17 bases between the two germline ends. This CDR3 has 13 residues. Germline loops: CDR1 MNHNS, CDR2 SASEGT. CDR3 coding DNA: TGTGCCAGCAGTTCCGATAGCGAGAAGAGGCAGTATTTT. Translation gives CASSSDSEKRQYF.

This sequence joins TRBV7-8 and TRBJ1-6, with a tentative D call TRBD1 (6 bases). CDR3 length: 17 amino acids. Germline lookup yields CDR1 SGHVS and CDR2 FQNEAQ. V was clipped by 2 bases and J by 8 bases, with 19 bases between them. The CDR3 is CASSLRGRGSGDSPLHF. The CDR3 DNA follows: TGTGCCAGCAGCTTAAGGGGGAGGGGGTCCGGAGATTCACCCCTCCACTTT.

This clone has more than one count but fewer than ten. The genes are TRBV21-1 and TRBJ2-1; no check of the table's D call, TRBD2, against the DNA was made. TRBV21-1 is a documented pseudogene. The length of the CDR3 is 15 residues. The CDR3 DNA reads TGTGCCAGCAGCAAACTAGCGGGAGAATACAATGAGCAGTTCTTC. It yields the protein CASSKLAGEYNEQFF.

The rearrangement links TRBV4-1 to TRBJ2-6; TRBD2 is a possible D gene (5 bases). The CDR3 has 17 amino acids. CDR1 MGHRA and CDR2 YSYEKL come from the germline V gene. Trimming shortened V by 2 bases and J by 5 bases, and 16 bases separated the two germline ends. The CDR3 region has the DNA TGCGCCAGCAGCCAACAACCTGAGGGAGTCCGGGCCAACGTCCTGACTTTC. It specifies CASSQQPEGVRANVLTF.